The T cell receptor beta chain under discussion was sequenced for a study of cytomegalovirus exposure and HLA in healthy donors. This CDR3 is built from 18 residues. After removal of 4 bases from V and 7 bases from J, the junction contained 12 bases not matched to a gene. Germline V lookup: CDR1 MDHEN, CDR2 SYDVKM. The PCR made use of 60 Vbeta and 13 Jbeta primers. Method: immunoSEQ multiplex PCR; TCRdb's copy keeps in-frame clones and lacks some. The sample includes 150,000 to 200,000 clones, around 80% of them seen just once. The sequence was collected from a woman in her forties or fifties in good health and CMV-seropositive. The rearrangement joins TRBV28 to TRBJ1-6, with TRBD1 matching over 11 bases. Material for sequencing was PBMCs. The CDR3 reads CASSSGGAGQGANSPLHF. CDR3 nucleotides: TGTGCCAGCAGTTCTGGGGGGGCCGGACAGGGGGCCAATTCACCCCTCCACTTT.